These 31 T cell receptor beta chains were sequenced from one sample in a study of blood T cell repertoires in COVID-19. Assay used: immunoSEQ multiplex PCR; TCRdb lists only in-frame clones, some missing. Of a few hundred thousand clones listed, about four fifths are singletons. The sequenced sample was peripheral blood. The receptors were sampled from a man aged 25 to 40 who had recovered from COVID-19.

The V call is TRBV9, the J call TRBJ1-3; D not certain. This CDR3 is built from 16 residues. V was shortened by 4 bases and J by 1 base, with 15 bases between the two germline ends. Germline V gives CDR1 SGDLS, CDR2 YYNGEE. The chain's CDR3 is CASSSPGSTSGNTIYF. The CDR3 DNA sequence: TGTGCCAGCAGCTCACCAGGATCCACTTCTGGAAACACCATATATTTT.

This clone was picked up a small number of times. The CDR3 nucleotides read TGTGCCAGCAGCCCCAGGGGATCTGGGGCCAACGTCCTGACTTTC. Its protein product is CASSPRGSGANVLTF. The chain links TRBV7-9 to TRBJ2-6; D perhaps matches TRBD1 (6 bases). This CDR3 spans 15 amino acids. Germline CDR1 is SEHNR and CDR2 is FQNEAQ (reference sequence). Trimming cost V 5 bases and J 1 base, with 9 bases left between them.

This chain uses TRBV18 with TRBJ1-2; 8 nucleotides align to TRBD1. The V and J ends lost 6 bases and 8 bases, in that order; junction bases with no gene match: 14. This CDR3 has 15 residues. Germline CDR1 KGHSH, CDR2 LQKENI. The CDR3 bases are TGTGCCAGCTCTCTAGCCTATGGACAGGGAGAAGGCTACACCTTC. This sequence encodes CASSLAYGQGEGYTF.

CDR3 sequence reads: CASSPRGEGEQYV. The CDR3 coding sequence is TGTGCCAGCTCACCTCGCGGGGAAGGCGAGCAGTACGTC. This sequence joins TRBV18 and TRBJ2-7; D may be TRBD2 (6 bases). CDR1 and CDR2 from the germline V gene are KGHSH and LQKENI. The CDR3 has 13 residues. The V gene lost 3 bases and the J gene lost 6 bases, with 12 bases spanning the gap.

The J gene is TRBJ1-1, the V gene TRBV11-2; 7 nucleotides line up with TRBD1. The V gene's germline CDR1 is SGHAT and CDR2 FQNNGV. CDR3 length: 13 amino acids. Losses at the gene ends were 5 bases for V and 4 bases for J; bases not matched to a gene: 4. This CDR3 is CASSQQGSTEAFF. CDR3 in DNA: TGTGCCAGCAGCCAACAGGGGTCCACTGAAGCTTTCTTT.

The chain has TRBV9 and TRBJ1-2; TRBD1 agrees at 7 bases. This CDR3 contains 14 residues. V lost 2 bases to trimming and J lost 6 bases; unmatched junction nucleotides: 7. The germline CDR1 and CDR2 sequences are SGDLS and YYNGEE. The CDR3 nucleotides read TGTGCCAGCAGCGTCGTTGACAGGGCCCATGGCTACACCTTC. Translating gives CASSVVDRAHGYTF. Variable domain in full (rest from reference TRBV9 and TRBJ1-2): DSGVTQTPKHLITATGQRVTLRCSPRSGDLSVYWYQQSLDQGLQFLIQYYNGEERAKGNILERFSAQQFPDLHSELNLSSLELGDSALYFCASSVVDRAHGYTFGSGTRLTVV.

The rearrangement links TRBV5-1 to TRBJ2-1, with D perhaps TRBD2 (6 bases). The germline gives CDR1 SGHRS, CDR2 YFSETQ. Trimming left V 3 bases short and J 3 bases short, with 10 bases between. This CDR3 is built from 14 residues. The CDR3 coding sequence is TGCGCCAGCAGCTGGGACGGGGGCTACAATGAGCAGTTCTTC. It translates to CASSWDGGYNEQFF.

The rearrangement uses TRBV6-5 and TRBJ2-7, with 7 positions matching TRBD2. Germline V lookup: CDR1 MNHEY, CDR2 SVGAGI. This CDR3 has 11 amino acids. The ends lost 8 bases at V and 6 bases at J; junction bases unmatched: 4. The CDR3 spells CASGRGSEQYF. CDR3 DNA: TGTGCCAGCGGGAGGGGAAGCGAGCAGTACTTC.

The chain couples TRBV7-2 to TRBJ2-7; maybe TRBD1 (5 bases). V was shortened by 4 bases and J by 2 bases, with 15 bases between the two germline ends. Germline values: CDR1 SGHTA, CDR2 FQGNSA. This CDR3 is 15 amino acids long. As DNA, the CDR3 is TGTGCCAGCAGCTGGGGCGTTTATAAACCCTACGAGCAGTACTTC. Encoded protein: CASSWGVYKPYEQYF.

Points on this clone: Other DNA sequences within the sample encode an identical CDR3. The V call is TRBV18, the J call TRBJ2-5; D may be TRBD1 (5 bases). V shed 6 bases and J shed 5 bases, with 10 bases lying between them. The germline V gene encodes CDR1 KGHSH and CDR2 LQKENI. The CDR3 loop spans 12 amino acids. CDR3 residues: CASSLNRETQYF. The CDR3 DNA reads as TGTGCCAGCTCCCTTAACAGGGAGACCCAGTACTTC.

This chain connects TRBV10-3 to TRBJ2-3; D might be TRBD1 (6 bases). Germline CDR1 reads ENHRY; CDR2 reads SYGVKD. V dropped 5 bases and J dropped 5 bases, with 14 bases sitting between them. This CDR3 contains 14 residues. The chain's CDR3 is CAISPQGQKDTQYF. For the CDR3, the DNA is TGTGCCATCAGTCCACAGGGTCAGAAAGATACGCAGTATTTT.

This sequence joins TRBV2 and TRBJ2-5; 7 nucleotides agree with TRBD1. CDR1 and CDR2 (germline): SNHLY, FYNNEI. V lost 5 bases and J lost 5; bases outside the gene matches: 5. This CDR3 contains 13 residues. As DNA, the CDR3 is TGTGCCAGCAGTCTCGACAGGGCTGAGACCCAGTACTTC. Translating it yields CASSLDRAETQYF.

This chain uses TRBV28 with TRBJ1-5; TRBD1 matches at 7 bases. V trimming: 5 bases; J trimming: 6 bases; junction bases outside the gene matches: 10. CDR3 size: 15 residues. Germline V gives CDR1 MDHEN, CDR2 SYDVKM. The CDR3 nucleotides are TGTGCCAGCAGTCCAACAGGGGACTTTGGTCAGCCCCAGCATTTT. Encoded protein: CASSPTGDFGQPQHF.

This chain joins TRBV29-1 and TRBJ1-1, with D possibly being TRBD1 (6 bases). V was pared by 4 bases and J by 4 bases, with 13 bases between. Germline V gene lookup returns CDR1 SQVTM and CDR2 ANQGSEA. CDR3 length: 13 residues. The CDR3 DNA sequence: TGCAGCGTTGGACCCCGAGGGGGCACTGAAGCTTTCTTT. Translation: CSVGPRGGTEAFF.

This clone came up a few times. The V and J genes are TRBV5-1 and TRBJ1-5; D ambiguous. With 4 bases removed from V and 2 bases from J, the gap between germline ends came to 13 bases. Looked up from germline, CDR1 is SGHRS and CDR2 is YFSETQ. The CDR3 sequence is 15 residues long. The CDR3 protein is CASSLTVGGNQPQHF. In DNA form, the CDR3 reads TGCGCCAGCAGCCTAACAGTGGGTGGCAATCAGCCCCAGCATTTT.

The chain uses TRBV12-5 and TRBJ1-6; 12 bases fit TRBD1. Germline V gene data show CDR1 as LGHNT and CDR2 as FRNRAP. The CDR3 runs 17 residues. V shed 6 bases and J 8 bases; nucleotides not matched to a gene: 11. CDR3 residues: CASGRTRDRGRDSPLHF. For the CDR3, the DNA is TGTGCTAGTGGCCGCACCAGGGACAGGGGGCGAGATTCACCCCTCCACTTT.

The rearrangement uses TRBV5-6 and TRBJ1-1; D might be TRBD1 (6 bases). Germline loops: CDR1 SGHDT, CDR2 YYEEEE. Trimming cost V 4 bases and J 4 bases, with 17 bases left between them. The CDR3 consists of 15 residues. This chain's CDR3 is CASSKVGRGGTEAFF. CDR3 DNA sequence: TGTGCCAGCAGCAAGGTTGGGAGGGGGGGCACTGAAGCTTTCTTT.

J is TRBJ2-3 and V is TRBV6-1; 7 bases match TRBD1. J lost 2 bases, V lost 3 bases, and 11 bases had no gene match. The CDR3 sequence is 17 residues long. CDR1 is MNHNS and CDR2 is SASEGT in the germline V gene. The CDR3 protein is CASSDRKQGSDTDTQYF. The CDR3 nucleotides are TGTGCCAGCAGTGACCGGAAACAGGGGTCGGACACAGATACGCAGTATTTT.

This clone was picked up a small number of times. The genes are TRBV2 and TRBJ2-3; D may be TRBD2 (6 bases). CDR1 is SNHLY and CDR2 is FYNNEI in the germline V gene. V gave up 9 bases and J gave up 0 bases, with 13 bases separating them. This CDR3 region has 14 residues. The CDR3 sequence: CASQWSGSTDTQYF. The CDR3 DNA is TGTGCCAGTCAATGGAGCGGGAGCACAGATACGCAGTATTTT.

This chain uses TRBV5-1 with TRBJ2-5, with 11 bases identical to TRBD2. CDR3 size: 15 residues. CDR1 is SGHRS and CDR2 is YFSETQ in the germline V gene. Unmatched junction bases numbered 0, after V lost 0 bases and J lost 2 bases. This CDR3 reads CASSLGLAGQETQYF. CDR3 nucleotides: TGCGCCAGCAGCTTGGGACTAGCGGGGCAAGAGACCCAGTACTTC.

The sample holds one count of this clone. The sample has other DNA sequences that encode this CDR3 too. The chain employs TRBV27 and TRBJ2-1; D is ambiguous. Germline V lookup: CDR1 MNHEY, CDR2 SMNVEV (reference sequence). Trimming removed 2 bases from V and 4 bases from J, with 6 bases in between. The CDR3 extends over 13 amino acids. The CDR3 nucleotides read TGTGCCAGCAGTTTAGCAGGATACAATGAGCAGTTCTTC. Protein: CASSLAGYNEQFF.

The chain combines TRBV2 with TRBJ1-2, with D unresolved. The CDR3 has 15 amino acids. The germline V gene has CDR1 SNHLY and CDR2 FYNNEI. V was cut by 4 bases and J by 2 bases, with 14 bases left in between. CDR3 sequence (DNA): TGTGCCAGCAGTGTGGGTTCGGCGGGCAACTATGGCTACACCTTC. Translating it yields CASSVGSAGNYGYTF. Full variable domain (rest looked up from reference TRBV2 and TRBJ1-2): EPEVTQTPSHQVTQMGQEVILRCVPISNHLYFYWYRQILGQKVEFLVSFYNNEISEKSEIFDDQFSVERPDGSNFTLKIRSTKLEDSAMYFCASSVGSAGNYGYTFGSGTRLTVV.

This chain links TRBV3-1 (or the pseudogene TRBV3-2) with TRBJ2-1, with TRBD2 matching over 8 bases. Germline V lookup: CDR1 LGHDT, CDR2 YNNKEL (reference sequence). The CDR3 has 15 residues. V was pared by 1 base and J by 10 bases, with 9 bases of the junction left unmatched. CDR3 sequence (DNA): TGTGCCAGCAGCCAAGGGACTAGCAGTTGGCGCGAGCAGTTCTTC. This translates into CASSQGTSSWREQFF.

J is TRBJ2-2 and V is TRBV10-3; D perhaps matches TRBD2 (7 bases). CDR3 size: 14 residues. The germline CDR1 and CDR2 sequences are ENHRY and SYGVKD. Trimming removed 7 bases at V and 4 bases at J, with 13 bases between. The CDR3 nucleotides read TGTGCCATCAACACGGGGGGCGCCACCGGGGAGCTGTTTTTT. Residues: CAINTGGATGELFF.

The V gene is TRBV7-9, the J gene TRBJ1-2; D remains unclear. Germline assignment: CDR1 SEHNR and CDR2 FQNEAQ (reference sequence). V was trimmed by 2 bases and J by 5 bases, leaving 9 bases between them. This CDR3 has 13 amino acids. For the CDR3, the DNA is TGTGCCAGCAGCTTACAGGAGGCGTATGGCTACACCTTC. This sequence encodes CASSLQEAYGYTF.

The chain uses TRBV14 and TRBJ2-1; 9 bases map to TRBD2. CDR1 and CDR2 from the germline V gene are SGHDN and FVKESK. J lost 0 bases, V lost 4 bases, and 10 bases had no gene match. This CDR3 spans 18 amino acids. The DNA for the CDR3 is TGTGCCAGCAGCCCGGTACTAGCGGGCCGCCCCTCCTACAATGAGCAGTTCTTC. This translates into CASSPVLAGRPSYNEQFF.

The chain joins TRBV13 to TRBJ2-3; 8 bases are a match to TRBD2. The germline V gene has CDR1 PRHDT and CDR2 FYEKMQ (reference sequence). V gave up 5 bases and J gave up 2 bases; unmatched junction bases: 15. This CDR3 contains 18 residues. CDR3 region: CASSRNLGRGGVTDTQYF. The CDR3 DNA reads as TGTGCCAGCAGCCGAAACCTAGGACGGGGGGGCGTCACAGATACGCAGTATTTT.

This chain joins TRBV28 and TRBJ2-2, with 7 bases aligning to TRBD1. Losses at the gene ends were 2 bases for V and 4 bases for J; bases not matched to a gene: 7. CDR1 and CDR2 from the germline V gene are MDHEN and SYDVKM. The CDR3 runs to 16 residues. DNA for the CDR3: TGTGCCAGCAGTTTAACATCGTCAGGGGGCACCGGGGAGCTGTTTTTT. This translates into CASSLTSSGGTGELFF.

The chain combines TRBV5-1 with TRBJ2-1, with TRBD1 identical over 9 bases. Per the germline V gene, CDR1 is SGHRS and CDR2 is YFSETQ. Losses at the gene ends were 0 bases for V and 4 bases for J; bases not matched to a gene: 5. This CDR3 region has 16 residues. In DNA form, the CDR3 reads TGCGCCAGCAGCTTGGGTGGGGGGACAGGGTACAATGAGCAGTTCTTC. It codes for CASSLGGGTGYNEQFF.

There are a few counts of this clone. The chain links TRBV16 to TRBJ1-1; 7 nucleotides agree with TRBD1. The ends lost 7 bases at V and 1 base at J; junction bases unmatched: 3. This CDR3 has 13 amino acids. The germline V gene has CDR1 KGHSY and CDR2 FQNENV. The CDR3 sequence: CASTRTGNTEAFF. As DNA, the CDR3 is TGTGCCAGCACCCGGACAGGGAACACTGAAGCTTTCTTT.

The chain links TRBV3-1 (or the pseudogene TRBV3-2) to TRBJ1-2; D uncertain. CDR3 length: 16 amino acids. V was shortened by 0 bases and J by 0 bases, with 11 bases between the two germline ends. Germline assignment: CDR1 LGHDT and CDR2 YNNKEL (reference sequence). CDR3 region: CASSQELTLSNYGYTF. Here the CDR3 DNA reads TGTGCCAGCAGCCAAGAATTGACACTTTCTAACTATGGCTACACCTTC.